What follows is one T cell receptor (beta chain) and its context. How the authors handled the data: For nucleated cells, counts were estimated from reference gene primer amplification. The repertoire was sequenced with immunoSEQ multiplex PCR; TCRdb's copy has only in-frame clones and lacks some. V and J calls and clone size come straight from that table; D and trimming were deduced from the DNA. The table lists 250,000 to 400,000 clones, 75% to 90% of them singletons. The data stem from a study of blood T cell repertoires in COVID-19. The wider study: Sources were T cells, B-cell-depleted T cells, or PBMCs; the material itself was cDNA or gDNA.

This CDR3 has 14 amino acids. Per germline, CDR1 MNHEY and CDR2 SMNVEV (reference sequence). Trimming at V came to 5 bases and at J to 4 bases, leaving 7 bases not matched to a gene. The chain joins TRBV27 to TRBJ2-7; TRBD1 agrees at 8 bases. This receptor was taken from a woman aged 25 to 39 with COVID-19, enrolled during active disease. The specimen was peripheral blood. The CDR3 coding sequence is TGTGCCAGCAGTGGGCGGACAGGGAGGTACGAGCAGTACTTC. It codes for CASSGRTGRYEQYF.